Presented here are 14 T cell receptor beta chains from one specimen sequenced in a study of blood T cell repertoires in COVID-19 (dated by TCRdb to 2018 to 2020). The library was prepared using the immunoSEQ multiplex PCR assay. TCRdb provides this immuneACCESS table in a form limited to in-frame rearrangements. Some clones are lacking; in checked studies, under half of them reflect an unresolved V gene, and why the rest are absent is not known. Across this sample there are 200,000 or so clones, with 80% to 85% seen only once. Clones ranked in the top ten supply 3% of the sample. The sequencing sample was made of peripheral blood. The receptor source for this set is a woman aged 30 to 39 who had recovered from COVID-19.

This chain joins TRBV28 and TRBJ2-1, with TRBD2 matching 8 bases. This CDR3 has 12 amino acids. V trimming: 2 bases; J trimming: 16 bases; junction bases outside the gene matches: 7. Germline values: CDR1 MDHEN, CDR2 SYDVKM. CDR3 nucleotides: TGTGCCAGCAGTTTAAGCGGGAGCGTAGGATTCTTC. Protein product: CASSLSGSVGFF. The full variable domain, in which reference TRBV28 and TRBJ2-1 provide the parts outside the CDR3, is DVKVTQSSRYLVKRTGEKVFLECVQDMDHENMFWYRQDPGLGLRLIYFSYDVKMKEKGDIPEGYSVSREKKERFSLILESASTNQTSMYLCASSLSGSVGFFGPGTRLTVL.

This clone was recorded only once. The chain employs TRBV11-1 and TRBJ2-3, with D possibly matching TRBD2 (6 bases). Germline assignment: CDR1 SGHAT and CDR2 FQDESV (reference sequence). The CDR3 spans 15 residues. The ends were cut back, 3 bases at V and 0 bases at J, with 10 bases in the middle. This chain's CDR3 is CASSLEGPSTDTQYF. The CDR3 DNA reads TGTGCCAGCAGCTTGGAGGGACCTAGCACAGATACGCAGTATTTT.

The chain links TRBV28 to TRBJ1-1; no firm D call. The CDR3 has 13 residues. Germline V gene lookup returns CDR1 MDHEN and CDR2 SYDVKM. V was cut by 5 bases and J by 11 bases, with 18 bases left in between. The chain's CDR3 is CASSTSGVRFAFF. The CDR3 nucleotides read TGTGCCAGCAGTACCTCCGGGGTAAGGTTTGCTTTCTTT.

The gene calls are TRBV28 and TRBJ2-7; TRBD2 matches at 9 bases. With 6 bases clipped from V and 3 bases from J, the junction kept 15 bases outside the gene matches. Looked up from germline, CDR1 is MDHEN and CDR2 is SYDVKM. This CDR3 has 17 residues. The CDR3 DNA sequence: TGTGCCAGCAGCAGGGTCCGGCGGCGGGAGGGGTACTACGAGCAGTACTTC. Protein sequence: CASSRVRRREGYYEQYF.

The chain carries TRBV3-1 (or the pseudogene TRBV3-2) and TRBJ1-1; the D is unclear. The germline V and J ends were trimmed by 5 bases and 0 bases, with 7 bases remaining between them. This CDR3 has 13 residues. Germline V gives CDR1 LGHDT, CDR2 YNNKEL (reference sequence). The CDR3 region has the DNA TGTGCCAGCAGCTTAACTCTGAACACTGAAGCTTTCTTT. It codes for CASSLTLNTEAFF.

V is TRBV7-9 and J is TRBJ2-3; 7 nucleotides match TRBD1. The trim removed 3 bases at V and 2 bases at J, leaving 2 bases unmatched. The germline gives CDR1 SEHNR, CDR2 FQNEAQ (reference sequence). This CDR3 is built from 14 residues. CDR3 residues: CASSFGQVTDTQYF. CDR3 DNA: TGTGCCAGCAGCTTCGGACAGGTCACAGATACGCAGTATTTT.

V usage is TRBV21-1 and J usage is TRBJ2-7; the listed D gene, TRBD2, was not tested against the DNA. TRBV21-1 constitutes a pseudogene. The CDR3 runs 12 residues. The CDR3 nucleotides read TGTGCCAGCAGCAAACTTTGCTACGAGCAGTACTTC. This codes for CASSKLCYEQYF.

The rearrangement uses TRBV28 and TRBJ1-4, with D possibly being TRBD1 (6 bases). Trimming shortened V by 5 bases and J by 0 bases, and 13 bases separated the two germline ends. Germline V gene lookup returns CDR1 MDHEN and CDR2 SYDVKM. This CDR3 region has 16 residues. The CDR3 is CASSGLGAATNEKLFF. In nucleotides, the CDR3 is TGTGCCAGCAGTGGTTTGGGGGCGGCAACTAATGAAAAACTGTTTTTT. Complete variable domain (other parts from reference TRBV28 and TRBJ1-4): DVKVTQSSRYLVKRTGEKVFLECVQDMDHENMFWYRQDPGLGLRLIYFSYDVKMKEKGDIPEGYSVSREKKERFSLILESASTNQTSMYLCASSGLGAATNEKLFFGSGTQLSVL.

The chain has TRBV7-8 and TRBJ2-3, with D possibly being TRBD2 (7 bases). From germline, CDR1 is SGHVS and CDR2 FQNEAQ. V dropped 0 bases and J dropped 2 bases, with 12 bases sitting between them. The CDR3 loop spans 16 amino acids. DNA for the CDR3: TGTGCCAGCAGCTTAGCGGGAGGGGGTCTCACAGATACGCAGTATTTT. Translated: CASSLAGGGLTDTQYF.

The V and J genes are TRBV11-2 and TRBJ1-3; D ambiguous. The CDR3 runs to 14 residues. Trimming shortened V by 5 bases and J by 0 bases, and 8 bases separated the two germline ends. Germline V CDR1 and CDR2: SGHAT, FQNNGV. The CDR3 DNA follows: TGTGCCAGCAGCACACCAGACTCTGGAAACACCATATATTTT. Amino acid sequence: CASSTPDSGNTIYF.

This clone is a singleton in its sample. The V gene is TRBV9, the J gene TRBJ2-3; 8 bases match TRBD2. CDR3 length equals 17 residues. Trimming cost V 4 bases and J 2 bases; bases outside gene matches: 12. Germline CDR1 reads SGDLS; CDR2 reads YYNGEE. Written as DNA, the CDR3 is TGTGCCAGCAGCCCCAGGGGAACTAGCGGCAACACAGATACGCAGTATTTT. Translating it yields CASSPRGTSGNTDTQYF.

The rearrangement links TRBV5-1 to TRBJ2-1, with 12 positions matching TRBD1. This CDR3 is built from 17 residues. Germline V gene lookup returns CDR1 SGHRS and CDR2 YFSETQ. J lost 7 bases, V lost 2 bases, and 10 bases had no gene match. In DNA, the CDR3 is TGCGCCAGCAGCTTCTCACCTCCGGGACAGGGGGCAAATGAGCAGTTCTTC. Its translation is CASSFSPPGQGANEQFF. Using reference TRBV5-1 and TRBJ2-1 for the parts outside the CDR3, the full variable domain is KAGVTQTPRYLIKTRGQQVTLSCSPISGHRSVSWYQQTPGQGLQFLFEYFSETQRNKGNFPGRFSGRQFSNSRSEMNVSTLELGDSALYLCASSFSPPGQGANEQFFGPGTRLTVL.

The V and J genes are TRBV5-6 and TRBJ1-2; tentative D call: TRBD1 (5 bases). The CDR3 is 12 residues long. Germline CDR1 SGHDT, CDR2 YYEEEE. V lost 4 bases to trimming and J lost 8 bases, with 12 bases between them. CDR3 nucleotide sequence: TGTGCCAGCAGCCAGGGAAGGGTAGGCTACACCTTC. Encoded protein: CASSQGRVGYTF.

The CDR3 sequence: CASSTQGVLASEQYF. The CDR3 DNA sequence: TGCGCCAGCAGCACGCAGGGGGTTCTAGCAAGCGAGCAGTACTTC. The genes are TRBV5-1 and TRBJ2-7; 7 nucleotides align to TRBD1. Germline-derived CDR1 and CDR2 are SGHRS and YFSETQ. Losses at the gene ends were 4 bases for V and 6 bases for J; bases not matched to a gene: 13. The CDR3 is made up of 15 amino acids.